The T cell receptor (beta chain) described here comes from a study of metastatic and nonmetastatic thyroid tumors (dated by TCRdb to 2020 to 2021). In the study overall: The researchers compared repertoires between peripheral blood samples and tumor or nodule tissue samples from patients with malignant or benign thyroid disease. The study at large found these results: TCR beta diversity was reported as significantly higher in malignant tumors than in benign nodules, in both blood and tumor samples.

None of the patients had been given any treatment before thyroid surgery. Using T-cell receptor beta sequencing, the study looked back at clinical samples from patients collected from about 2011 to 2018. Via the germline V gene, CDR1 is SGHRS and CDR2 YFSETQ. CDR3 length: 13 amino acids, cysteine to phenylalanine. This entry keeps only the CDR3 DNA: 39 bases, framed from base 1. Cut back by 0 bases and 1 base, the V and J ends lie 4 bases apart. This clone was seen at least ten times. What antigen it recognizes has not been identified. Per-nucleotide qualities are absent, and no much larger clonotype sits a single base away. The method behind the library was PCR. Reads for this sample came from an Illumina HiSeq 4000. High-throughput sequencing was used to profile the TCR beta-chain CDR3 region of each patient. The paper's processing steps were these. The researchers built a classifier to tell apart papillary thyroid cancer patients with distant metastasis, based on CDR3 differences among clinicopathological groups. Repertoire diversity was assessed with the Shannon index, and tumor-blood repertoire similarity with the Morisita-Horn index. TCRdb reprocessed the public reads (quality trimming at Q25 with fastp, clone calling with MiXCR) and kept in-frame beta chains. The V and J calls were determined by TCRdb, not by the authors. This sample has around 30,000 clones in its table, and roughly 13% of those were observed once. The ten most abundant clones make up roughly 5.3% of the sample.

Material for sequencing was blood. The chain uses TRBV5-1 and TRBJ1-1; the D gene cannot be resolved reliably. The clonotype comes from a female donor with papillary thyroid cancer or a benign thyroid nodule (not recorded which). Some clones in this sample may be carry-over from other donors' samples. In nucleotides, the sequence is TGCGCCAGCAGCTTGGGGGAGAACACTGAAGCTTTCTTT. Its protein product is CASSLGENTEAFF. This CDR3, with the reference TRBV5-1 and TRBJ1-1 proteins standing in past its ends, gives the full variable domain KAGVTQTPRYLIKTRGQQVTLSCSPISGHRSVSWYQQTPGQGLQFLFEYFSETQRNKGNFPGRFSGRQFSNSRSEMNVSTLELGDSALYLCASSLGENTEAFFGQGTRLTVV.